The 26 T cell receptor delta chains in this list originate from one sample, sequenced in a study of gamma-delta chains in newborns, infants, children. TCRdb redid clone calling on the reads using CATT. Here the sample spans 3,900 or so delta-chain clones, about 15% being singletons. The sequenced material came from blood. These receptors all stem from a child who was a newborn, infant or young child, either healthy, febrile or measles-vaccinated (not recorded which).

As regards this clone: The mismatch at residue 3 between this DNA's translation and the TCRdb protein of a much larger clone likely reflects a read error; the protein shown is translated from the DNA. The rearrangement uses TRDV2 and TRDJ3, with D possibly matching TRDD3 (5 bases). From germline, CDR1 is GEAIGNYY and CDR2 EKD. This CDR3 is built from 18 residues. The CDR3 spells CASDTVGESSWDTRQMFF. In DNA, the CDR3 is TGTGCCAGTGACACGGTAGGGGAGAGCTCCTGGGACACCCGACAGATGTTTTTC.

The chain couples TRDV1 to TRDJ1; D tentatively fits TRDD2 or TRDD3 (5 bases each). Assignment of the J gene here rests on matching the DNA to germline, because TCRdb gives none. From germline, CDR1 is TSWWSYY and CDR2 QGS. This CDR3 comprises 24 residues. Deletions cut 11 bases from V and 0 bases from J, with 46 bases between. The chain's CDR3 is CASGEPGIPGRGYGWIPDTDKLIF. The CDR3 bases are TGTGCTAGTGGGGAACCCGGCATTCCTGGTAGGGGGTACGGGTGGATCCCCGACACCGATAAACTCATCTTT.

The sample holds a few counts of this clone. The chain couples TRDV2 to TRDJ1; TRDD3 agrees at 7 bases. CDR1 is GEAIGNYY, CDR2 EKD, per germline. With 3 bases clipped from V and 3 bases from J, the junction kept 12 bases outside the gene matches. The CDR3 spans 16 residues. The CDR3 nucleotides read TGTGCCTGTGACTTCGTACCGGGGGATGTATCCGATAAACTCATCTTT. Translating gives CACDFVPGDVSDKLIF.

In its sample, this clone was seen a few times. An end of the junction does not agree with germline; a read error may underlie this. V is TRDV2 and J is TRDJ1; 7 nucleotides agree with TRDD3. The CDR3 consists of 14 residues. Germline V gene sequence: CDR1 GEAIGNYY, CDR2 EKD. CDR3: CACDTVWDTAKLIF. In nucleotides, the CDR3 is TGTGCCTGTGACACTGTGTGGGATACCGCTAAACTCATCTTT.

This clone was detected a few times. In nucleotides, the CDR3 is TGTGCCTGTGACACACTGGGGGACAGCAGCTCCTGGGACACCCGACAGATGTTTTTC. This translates into CACDTLGDSSSWDTRQMFF. This sequence joins TRDV2 and TRDJ3; TRDD3 matches at 9 bases. The CDR3 has 19 residues. Trimming took 1 base from V and 0 from J; bases not matched to a gene: 6. Germline V gene data show CDR1 as GEAIGNYY and CDR2 as EKD.

With regard to this clone: A read error may be the cause here, since a much bigger clone is one base away. The DNA for the CDR3 is TGTGCCTGTGACACGCTGGGGGATAAGGACACCGATAAACTCACCTTT. Encoded protein: CACDTLGDKDTDKLTF. The rearrangement links TRDV2 to TRDJ1; 10 bases line up with TRDD3. The CDR3 has 16 residues. The germline gives CDR1 GEAIGNYY, CDR2 EKD.

By share, this clone counts as medium-sized. Other DNA sequences of this sample code for an identical CDR3. The V gene is TRDV2, the J gene TRDJ1; the match to TRDD3 covers 10 bases. CDR3 length equals 19 residues. Germline CDR1 GEAIGNYY, CDR2 EKD. With 0 bases clipped from V and 0 bases from J, the junction kept 12 bases outside the gene matches. CDR3 protein: CACDTIQGGIRRYTDKLIF. CDR3 DNA sequence: TGTGCCTGTGACACCATACAGGGGGGGATACGCCGGTACACCGATAAACTCATCTTT.

This clone was counted a few times. This sample includes further DNA sequences coding for the same CDR3. The V gene is TRDV2, the J gene TRDJ1, with D perhaps matching TRDD3 (5 bases). Here the J gene came from matching the DNA to germline, since TCRdb omits it. Trimming took 3 bases from V and 1 from J, leaving 20 bases between them. Germline V gene data show CDR1 as GEAIGNYY and CDR2 as EKD. The CDR3 has 17 residues. CDR3 sequence (DNA): TGTGCCTGTGACGGAAGGGGAGGTAGGGAGGGCACCGATAAACTCATCTTT. Translation: CACDGRGGREGTDKLIF.

This clone is labeled medium-sized (0.01 to 0.1%). This chain joins TRDV1 and TRDJ1; 11 bases map to TRDD3. This CDR3 comprises 23 residues. The V gene end was trimmed by 3 bases and the J gene end by 0 bases; junction bases not matched to a gene: 24. Germline CDR1 TSWWSYY, CDR2 QGS. This chain's CDR3 is CALGDPAPSYVLGDREDTDKLIF. CDR3 sequence (DNA): TGTGCTCTTGGGGACCCGGCCCCTTCCTACGTACTGGGGGATAGAGAGGACACCGATAAACTCATCTTT.

Of note for this clone: For this DNA, TCRdb reports the protein of a much larger clone, which diverges at residue 3, most likely from a read error; the protein presented here is translated directly from the DNA. The V and J genes are TRDV2 and TRDJ1; D is perhaps TRDD3 (6 bases). Per germline, CDR1 GEAIGNYY and CDR2 EKD. The CDR3 contains 18 residues. The CDR3 here is CARDNVGGHGPYTDKLIF. The DNA of the CDR3 is TGTGCCCGTGACAACGTGGGGGGCCACGGGCCATACACCGATAAACTCATCTTT.

In its sample, this clone ranks as large. Other nucleotide sequences in the sample specify the same CDR3. The chain employs TRDV2 and TRDJ3, with TRDD3 as a possible D gene (5 bases). The CDR3 consists of 20 residues. The V end was cut by 0 bases, the J end by 0 bases, with 17 bases between. Germline assignment: CDR1 GEAIGNYY and CDR2 EKD. This CDR3 reads CACDTVIRGSGSWDTRQMFF. The CDR3 nucleotides are TGTGCCTGTGACACCGTTATCCGGGGGTCCGGCTCCTGGGACACCCGACAGATGTTTTTC.

Worth noting for this clone: TCRdb shows a much larger clone's protein in place of this DNA's translation, and the two differ at residue 4, likely through a read error; the protein shown is translated from the DNA. The chain couples TRDV2 to TRDJ3; the D gene is possibly TRDD3 (6 bases). Looked up from germline, CDR1 is GEAIGNYY and CDR2 is EKD. The CDR3 loop spans 18 amino acids. The DNA of the CDR3 is TGTGCCTGTGGCACCGCTGGGGCCAGCTCCTGGGACACCCGACAGATGTTTTTC. Protein: CACGTAGASSWDTRQMFF.

This clone occurred a few times. The protein TCRdb gives is from a much larger clone and does not agree with this DNA's translation at residue 12, likely a read error; the protein shown here comes from the DNA. V is TRDV2 and J is TRDJ2; TRDD3 aligns across 9 bases. CDR3 length: 18 amino acids. Germline CDR1 reads GEAIGNYY; CDR2 reads EKD. Losses at the gene ends were 1 base for V and 4 bases for J; bases not matched to a gene: 12. This CDR3 is CACDTVLGDLASTAQLFF. The DNA of the CDR3 is TGTGCCTGTGACACTGTACTGGGGGACCTCGCTTCGACAGCACAACTCTTCTTT.

About this clone: This DNA translates differently at residue 14 from the TCRdb protein, which is that of a much larger clone; a read error is likely, and the protein shown is the DNA's own translation. The chain employs TRDV2 and TRDJ3, with TRDD3 matching 9 bases. TCRdb supplies no J gene; here it was assigned by aligning the nucleotide sequence to germline. Germline CDR1 and CDR2: GEAIGNYY and EKD. This CDR3 contains 17 residues. DNA of the CDR3: TGTGCCTGTGACATACTGGGGGACTCCTGGGACACCCGAAAGATGTTTTTC. Protein sequence: CACDILGDSWDTRKMFF.

The J gene call is TRDJ1, but no V gene call exists; no check of the table's D call, TRDD3, against the DNA was made. There are 26 residues in the CDR3. DNA for the CDR3: TGTGCTCTTTGGGAACTAGTCTTCCTACGAGCCGTACTTACTTGGGGATACCTCCAGTGCACCGATAAACTCATCTTT. Translated, it gives CALWELVFLRAVLTWGYLQCTDKLIF.

A note on this clone: The protein that TCRdb holds for this DNA derives from a much larger clone and differs from the translated DNA at residue 13, which likely indicates a read error; the protein shown here is translated from the DNA. The rearrangement links TRDV2 to TRDJ1; 10 bases match TRDD3. The V gene end was trimmed by 1 base and the J gene end by 2 bases; junction bases not matched to a gene: 21. Per germline, CDR1 GEAIGNYY and CDR2 EKD. The CDR3 contains 21 residues. In DNA, the CDR3 is TGTGCCTGTGACACGGTAATAAAAACTGGGGGATCGAGCAGCCCGACCGATAAACTCATCTTT. Translated, it gives CACDTVIKTGGSSSPTDKLIF.

The J gene is TRDJ3, while no V gene call was made; TRDD3, the table's D call, was not compared with the DNA. CDR3 size: 22 residues. CDR3 residues: CACDPPHTCGYESSWYTRQMFF. The CDR3 DNA reads TGTGCCTGTGACCCTCCGCACACTTGTGGATACGAGAGCTCCTGGTACACCCGACAGATGTTTTTC.

Concerning this clone: A far larger clone differs by one base, so this is likely a read error. V and J are TRDV2 and TRDJ1; D might be TRDD3 (5 bases). Matching the DNA to germline supplied the J gene, which TCRdb does not give. Trimming took off 3 bases at V and 0 bases at J, with 25 bases between the two ends. This CDR3 region has 19 residues. The germline gives CDR1 GEAIGNYY, CDR2 EKD. The chain's CDR3 is CACDSIVTNTGNHTDKLIF. In nucleotides, the CDR3 is TGTGCCTGTGACTCCATTGTAACCAACACGGGGAACCACACCGATAAACTCATCTTT.

This clone was counted only a few times. This could be a read error, since a much larger clone is one nucleotide away. The chain carries TRDV2 and TRDJ3; 10 bases match TRDD3. The CDR3 length is 20 residues. Germline V CDR1 and CDR2: GEAIGNYY, EKD. The V segment lost 3 bases and the J segment 0 bases; nucleotides outside the gene matches: 10. CDR3 region: CACDHLLGDASSWDTRQMFF. The DNA of the CDR3 is TGTGCCTGTGACCATCTACTGGGGGATGCAAGCTCCTGGGACACCCGACAGATGTTTTTC.

This clone qualifies as medium-sized. The same CDR3 arises from other DNA sequences in this sample as well. J is TRDJ3 and V is TRDV2; 7 bases align to TRDD3. Germline V lookup: CDR1 GEAIGNYY, CDR2 EKD. With 0 bases clipped from V and 0 bases from J, the junction kept 10 bases outside the gene matches. This CDR3 contains 20 residues. The CDR3 region has the DNA TGTGCCTGTGACACCGTACTGGGGCCTACCCTCTCCTGGGACACCCGACAGATGTTTTTC. Its protein is CACDTVLGPTLSWDTRQMFF.

Of note for this clone: A read error may explain this, as a much larger clone is one base away. The V gene was left uncalled, and the J gene is TRDJ1; TRDD3 was called by the table and not checked on the DNA. CDR3 length: 26 amino acids. CDR3 in amino acids: CALGELRENGFPHPYWGIVYTDKLIF. CDR3 in DNA: TGTGCTCTTGGGGAACTAAGAGAGAACGGTTTCCCGCACCCTTACTGGGGGATAGTGTACACCGATAAACTCATCTTT.

This clone was recorded a few times. A much larger clone is a single base away; this may be a read error. Other DNA sequences from this sample encode an identical CDR3 as well. The J gene is TRDJ3, the V gene TRDV2; 9 positions agree with TRDD3. Germline CDR1 is GEAIGNYY and CDR2 is EKD. The CDR3 extends over 22 amino acids. The CDR3 here is CACDTLDTGGPLSSWDTRQMFF. The CDR3 bases are TGTGCCTGCGACACTCTAGATACTGGGGGACCGCTTAGCTCCTGGGACACCCGACAGATGTTTTTC.

A remark on this clone: The junction and the germline gene differ at one end; a read error may be behind it. Different DNA sequences within this sample yield the same CDR3. The chain employs TRDV1 and TRDJ1; 13 positions agree with TRDD3. CDR3 length equals 19 residues. CDR1 is TSWWSYY, CDR2 QGS, per germline. The CDR3 DNA sequence: TGTGCTCTTGTTATTCCTACGGCGTACTGGGGGATACGGAAAGATAAACTAATCTTT. Protein sequence: CALVIPTAYWGIRKDKLIF.

A note on this clone: A far bigger clonotype differs at one base, so this is likely a read error. Here the J gene is TRDJ1 and the V gene is not called; TRDD3, the table's D call, lacks a check against the DNA. The CDR3 runs 22 residues. CDR3 sequence: CALGERASPDLGSPRGTDKLIF. The DNA of the CDR3 is TGTGCTCTTGGGGAACGGGCCTCCCCAGACTTGGGGTCCCCTCGGGGTACCGATAAACTCATCTTT.

In the case of this clone: The protein recorded in TCRdb matches a much larger clone and deviates from this DNA's translation at residue 10, suggesting a read error; the protein here is obtained by translating the DNA. The chain employs TRDV2 and TRDJ1; 7 bases map to TRDD3. Trimming removed 0 bases from V and 7 bases from J; junction bases left unmatched: 19. The CDR3 length is 18 residues. CDR1 GEAIGNYY and CDR2 EKD come from the germline V gene. The chain's CDR3 is CACDTVRGDMASSTKLIF. CDR3 DNA sequence: TGTGCCTGTGACACCGTACGAGGGGATATGGCCTCCTCCACTAAACTCATCTTT.

The V gene was identified as TRDV2, while no J gene was called; the table calls TRDD3, which could not be checked here. The CDR3 extends over 19 amino acids. The germline gives CDR1 GEAIGNYY, CDR2 EKD. The CDR3 DNA follows: TGTGCCTGTGTCGCCCGGCCCGGGAAACTGGGGGATACAAGCGATAAAATCATCTTT. Protein product: CACVARPGKLGDTSDKIIF.